Detailed here is one TCR beta chain. Its target is unknown. Trimming took 1 base from V and 8 from J, leaving 21 bases between them. CDR3 length equals 18 residues. CDR1 is KGHSH, CDR2 LQKENI, per germline. The sample is drawn from a study of T-cell memory formation after mild COVID-19. Study-level points and caveats: Later expanders leaned CD4+, whereas day 15 to 85 contracting clones were balanced CD4/CD8.

TCRdb recomputed calls from the 5' RACE reads with MiXCR, one row per CDR3 protein. The sample lists some 450,000 distinct CDR3 sequences; approximately 20% were seen once. This chain joins TRBV18 and TRBJ2-6; D gene unclear. Specimen: PBMCs or a T cell subset sorted from them (not recorded which). The origin of this receptor is an adult woman who had mild COVID-19 (a few samples of this study predate the infection). Cell type and time point are not known. DNA of the CDR3: TGTGCCAGCTCACCACTTAGGGCAGATCCTACCTCCCCCAACGTCCTGACTTTC. Translating gives CASSPLRADPTSPNVLTF.